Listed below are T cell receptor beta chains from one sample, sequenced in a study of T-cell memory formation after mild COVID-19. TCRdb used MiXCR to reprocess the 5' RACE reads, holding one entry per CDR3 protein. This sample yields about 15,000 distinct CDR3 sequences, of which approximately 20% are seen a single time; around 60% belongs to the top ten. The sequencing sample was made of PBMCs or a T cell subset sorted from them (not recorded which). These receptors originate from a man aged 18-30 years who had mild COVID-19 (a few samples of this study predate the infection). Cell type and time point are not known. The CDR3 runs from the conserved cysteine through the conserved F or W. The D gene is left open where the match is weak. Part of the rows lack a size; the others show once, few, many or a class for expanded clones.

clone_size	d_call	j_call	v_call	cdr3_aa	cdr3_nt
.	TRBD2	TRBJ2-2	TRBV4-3	CASSQEGTSPGELFF	TGCGCCAGCAGCCAAGAAGGGACTAGCCCCGGGGAGCTGTTTTTT
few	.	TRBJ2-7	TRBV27	CASSPLPKQYF	TGTGCCAGCAGCCCTCTTCCGAAGCAGTACTTC
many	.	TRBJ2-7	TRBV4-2	CASSHPPATAELTYEQYF	TGTGCCAGCAGCCATCCCCCGGCGACGGCTGAGTTAACCTACGAGCAGTACTTC
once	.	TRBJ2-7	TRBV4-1	CASSQVRGNYEQYF	TGCGCCAGCAGCCAAGTGCGAGGAAACTACGAGCAGTACTTC
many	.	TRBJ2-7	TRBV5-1	CASRGTFGYEQYF	TGCGCCAGCCGGGGGACATTTGGATACGAGCAGTACTTC
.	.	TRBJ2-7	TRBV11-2	CASSSDTRVIPYEQYF	TGTGCCAGCAGCTCCGATACCAGGGTGATTCCCTACGAGCAGTACTTC
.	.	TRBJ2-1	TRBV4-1	CASSQGSYSYNEQFF	TGCGCCAGCAGCCAAGGATCCTACTCCTACAATGAGCAGTTCTTC
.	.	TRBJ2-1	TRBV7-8	CASSLVGVEQFF	TGTGCCAGCAGCTTAGTTGGAGTTGAGCAGTTCTTC
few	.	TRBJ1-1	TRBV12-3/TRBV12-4	CASAWSEAFF	TGTGCCAGCGCGTGGTCTGAAGCTTTCTTT
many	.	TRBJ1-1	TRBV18	CASSPLTGRGTEAFF	TGTGCCAGCTCACCATTAACAGGGCGCGGCACTGAAGCTTTCTTT
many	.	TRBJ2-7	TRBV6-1	CASSDGTLVYEQYF	TGTGCCAGCAGTGATGGGACGCTGGTGTACGAGCAGTACTTC
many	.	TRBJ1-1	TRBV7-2	CASSVLGGATEAFF	TGTGCCAGCAGCGTCTTAGGGGGGGCCACTGAAGCTTTCTTT
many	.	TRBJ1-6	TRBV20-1	CSARPLLGGWRSPLHF	TGCAGTGCTAGGCCTCTTTTGGGGGGCTGGAGATCACCCCTCCACTTT
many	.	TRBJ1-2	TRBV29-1	CSVDQPRWGSGYTF	TGCAGCGTAGATCAACCCCGATGGGGATCCGGCTACACCTTC
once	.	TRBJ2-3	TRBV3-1	CASSQVGGRVDTQYF	TGTGCCAGCAGCCAAGTCGGGGGTCGGGTGGATACGCAGTATTTT
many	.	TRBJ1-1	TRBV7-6	CASSLMGGNTEAFF	TGTGCCAGCAGCTTGATGGGGGGGAACACTGAAGCTTTCTTT
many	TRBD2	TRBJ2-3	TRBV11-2	CASSPSSGELPDTQYF	TGTGCCAGCAGCCCATCTAGCGGGGAGCTCCCAGATACGCAGTATTTT
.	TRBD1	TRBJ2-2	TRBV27	CASSSWRTGWIAGELFF	TGTGCCAGCAGTTCATGGCGGACAGGGTGGATCGCCGGGGAGCTGTTTTTT
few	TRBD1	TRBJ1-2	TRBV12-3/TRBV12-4	CASRHPGQGDHGYTF	TGTGCCAGCAGACATCCGGGACAGGGAGACCATGGCTACACCTTC
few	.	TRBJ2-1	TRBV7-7	CASSLDAGRNEQFF	TGTGCCAGCAGCTTAGACGCGGGGCGGAATGAGCAGTTCTTC
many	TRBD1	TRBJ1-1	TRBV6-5	CASSYTGTGTDAEAFF	TGTGCCAGCAGTTACACCGGGACAGGGACGGACGCTGAAGCTTTCTTT
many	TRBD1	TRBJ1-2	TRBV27	CASSPGTGGVNYGYTF	TGTGCCAGCAGTCCGGGGACAGGGGGCGTGAACTATGGCTACACCTTC
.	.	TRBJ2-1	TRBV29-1	CSAPSGSGGNEQFF	TGCAGCGCCCCAAGCGGGTCTGGCGGCAATGAGCAGTTCTTC
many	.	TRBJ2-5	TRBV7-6	CASSLWRETQYF	TGTGCCAGCAGCTTATGGAGGGAGACCCAGTACTTC
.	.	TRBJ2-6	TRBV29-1	CSVVDRNSGANVLTF	TGCAGCGTTGTCGACAGGAACTCTGGGGCCAACGTCCTGACTTTC
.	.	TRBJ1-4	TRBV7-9	CASSLFSGKYEKLFF	TGTGCCAGCAGCTTATTTTCAGGGAAGTATGAAAAACTGTTTTTT
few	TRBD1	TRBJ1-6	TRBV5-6	CASSWDRRDSPLHF	TGTGCCAGCAGCTGGGACAGGCGGGATTCACCCCTCCACTTT
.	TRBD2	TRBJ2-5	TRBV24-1	CATSDPAGTTETQYF	TGTGCCACCAGTGACCCAGCAGGGACTACGGAGACCCAGTACTTC
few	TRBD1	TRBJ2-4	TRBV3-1	CASSSGQGGIQYF	TGTGCCAGCAGCTCCGGACAGGGCGGCATTCAGTACTTC
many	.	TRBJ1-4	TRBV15	CATCGPRSGDEKLFF	TGTGCCACCTGCGGGCCGCGGTCTGGGGATGAAAAACTGTTTTTT
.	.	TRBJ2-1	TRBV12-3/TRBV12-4	CASSGGAWNEQFF	TGTGCCAGCAGTGGGGGGGCCTGGAATGAGCAGTTCTTC
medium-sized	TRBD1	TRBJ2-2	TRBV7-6	CASSGQGAAGELFF	TGTGCCAGCAGTGGACAGGGGGCTGCCGGGGAGCTGTTTTTT
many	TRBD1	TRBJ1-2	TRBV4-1	CASSQVVGDRGPYGYTF	TGCGCCAGCAGCCAAGTCGTGGGGGACAGGGGTCCCTATGGCTACACCTTC
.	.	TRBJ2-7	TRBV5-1	CASSYSPGRKTYEQYF	TGCGCCAGCAGCTATTCTCCGGGACGGAAGACCTACGAGCAGTACTTC
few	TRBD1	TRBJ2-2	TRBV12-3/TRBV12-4	CASRKTGGWTGELFF	TGTGCCAGCAGGAAAACAGGGGGTTGGACCGGGGAGCTGTTTTTT
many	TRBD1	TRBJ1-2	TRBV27	CASSLLGTGALKGYTF	TGTGCCAGCAGTTTATTAGGGACAGGGGCGCTTAAGGGCTACACCTTC
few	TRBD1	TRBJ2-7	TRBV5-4	CASSGSTGARSYEQYF	TGTGCCAGCAGCGGATCTACAGGGGCAAGGTCCTACGAGCAGTACTTC
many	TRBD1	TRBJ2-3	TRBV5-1	CASSSSRYDRVDTQYF	TGCGCCAGCAGCTCCAGCCGATACGACAGGGTAGATACGCAGTATTTT
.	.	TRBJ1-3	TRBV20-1	CSARDRAGAGLSIYF	TGCAGTGCTAGAGATCGAGCGGGGGCTGGATTATCCATATATTTT